The rows below give T cell receptor beta chains drawn from one sample of a study of spatial heterogeneity in lung cancer. TCRdb passed the 5' RACE reads through MiXCR, listing each CDR3 protein once. There are more than 2,000 distinct CDR3 sequences in the sample; about 2.4% occur only once, and roughly 9.1% lies in the top ten. The sample here was lung tumor tissue, taken at surgery. The source is a male donor with early-stage non-small cell lung cancer. Each CDR3 is given with its conserved first and last residue. The D gene is left open where the match is weak. Clone size is given as once, few or many counts, or a class when the clone is expanded.

TRBV12-5,many,TRBJ2-5,TRBD1,CASGLGTGGVAGIRETQYF,TGTGCTAGTGGTTTGGGGACAGGGGGGGTAGCGGGGATTCGTGAGACCCAGTACTTC
TRBV24-1,medium-sized,TRBJ2-1,NA,CATGRRTYNEQFF,TGTGCCACCGGCAGACGGACCTACAATGAGCAGTTCTTC
TRBV2,many,TRBJ2-6,TRBD1,CASHETGGVSGANVLTF,TGTGCCAGCCACGAGACAGGGGGCGTTAGTGGGGCCAACGTCCTGACTTTC
TRBV21-1,medium-sized,TRBJ1-3,NA,CASSNLTCPCSGNTIYF,TGTGCCAGCAGCAATCTTACGTGCCCATGCTCTGGAAACACCATATATTTT
TRBV5-6,large,TRBJ2-7,TRBD2,CASSLDLGEGEQYF,TGTGCCAGCAGTCTCGACCTGGGGGAGGGCGAGCAGTACTTC
TRBV20-1,medium-sized,TRBJ2-5,NA,CSAREFTRETQYF,TGCAGTGCTAGAGAATTCACCAGGGAGACCCAGTACTTC
TRBV19,medium-sized,TRBJ1-1,TRBD1,CASSITRGQAGNTEAFF,TGTGCCAGTAGTATAACCCGTGGACAGGCGGGGAACACTGAAGCTTTCTTT
TRBV18,many,TRBJ2-5,NA,CASSPPGVGTQYF,TGTGCCAGCTCACCACCCGGCGTCGGGACCCAGTACTTC
TRBV7-8,large,TRBJ2-2,NA,CASSLGAGHTGELFF,TGTGCCAGCAGCTTAGGAGCAGGGCACACCGGGGAGCTGTTTTTT
TRBV27,medium-sized,TRBJ1-4,NA,CASSPLFRSNEKLFF,TGTGCCAGCAGTCCGCTCTTCAGGAGTAATGAAAAACTGTTTTTT
TRBV20-1,medium-sized,TRBJ2-7,NA,CSARDGVGQYF,TGCAGTGCTAGAGATGGGGTGGGGCAGTACTTC
TRBV3-1,medium-sized,TRBJ2-7,NA,CASSSDTTSSYEQYF,TGTGCCAGCAGTTCAGACACCACGAGCTCCTACGAGCAGTACTTC
TRBV27,medium-sized,TRBJ2-1,NA,CASNELPGTTIEQFF,TGTGCCAGCAACGAGCTCCCCGGGACAACGATTGAGCAGTTCTTC
TRBV7-9,medium-sized,TRBJ1-5,TRBD1,CASSAGTGKGQPQHF,TGTGCCAGCAGCGCCGGGACAGGGAAGGGGCAGCCCCAGCATTTT
TRBV29-1,medium-sized,TRBJ2-1,TRBD2,CSLTSGGEQFF,TGCAGCTTGACTAGCGGAGGGGAGCAGTTCTTC